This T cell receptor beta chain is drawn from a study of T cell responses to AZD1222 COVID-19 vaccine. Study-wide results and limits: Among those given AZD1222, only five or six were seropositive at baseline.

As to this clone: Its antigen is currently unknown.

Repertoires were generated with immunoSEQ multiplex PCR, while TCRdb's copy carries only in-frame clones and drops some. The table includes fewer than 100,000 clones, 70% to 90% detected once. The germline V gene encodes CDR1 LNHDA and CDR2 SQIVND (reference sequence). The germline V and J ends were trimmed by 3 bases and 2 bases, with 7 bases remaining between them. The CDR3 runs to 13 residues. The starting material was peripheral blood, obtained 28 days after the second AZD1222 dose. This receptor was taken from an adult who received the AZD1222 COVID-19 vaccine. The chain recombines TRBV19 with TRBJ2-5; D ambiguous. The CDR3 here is CASSMGLQETQYF. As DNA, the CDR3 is TGTGCCAGTAGTATGGGCCTACAAGAGACCCAGTACTTC.